The rows below give T cell receptor beta chains drawn from one sample of a study of blood T cell repertoires in COVID-19. Profiling relied on immunoSEQ multiplex PCR, and the TCRdb table lists in-frame clones only, not all of them. The data show 150,000 to 200,000 clones, around four fifths seen once. Sequencing used PBMCs or T cells enriched from blood (not recorded which). The receptors originated from a woman in her forties or fifties who had recovered from COVID-19. CDR3s include the opening cysteine and the closing phenylalanine or tryptophan. The D gene is left open where the match is weak. A row's size may be missing; if present it is once, few, many or a size class.

>NA|TRBJ2-2|TRBD1|18|TRBV9
TGTGCCAGCAGCGTTTCTATCAGGACAGGGGGGGTAGGCGGGGAGCTGTTTTTT
CASSVSIRTGGVGGELFF
>NA|TRBJ2-7|TRBD1|14|TRBV28
TGTGCCAGCAGCGCGGGACAGGGGGCGCGGGAGCAGTACTTC
CASSAGQGAREQYF
>NA|TRBJ1-3|NA|12|TRBV28
TGTGCCAGCAGTTTCTCGGGAAACACCATATATTTT
CASSFSGNTIYF
>NA|TRBJ1-3|NA|16|TRBV6-1
TGTGCCAGCAGTGAAAGCGACTCTCCAGGGAGAAACACCATATATTTT
CASSESDSPGRNTIYF
>NA|TRBJ1-2|NA|11|TRBV19
TGTGCCAGTACCGAAGCCGGGGGCTACACCTTC
CASTEAGGYTF
>NA|TRBJ1-4|NA|17|TRBV10-3
TGTGCCATCACGGATTCGTTGCGCTTTCGGGCTAATGAAAAACTGTTTTTT
CAITDSLRFRANEKLFF
>NA|TRBJ1-1|NA|13|TRBV27
TGTGCCAGCAGCCCCCGGGGGAACACTGAAGCTTTCTTT
CASSPRGNTEAFF
>NA|TRBJ1-5|NA|17|TRBV7-2
TGTGCCAGCAGCACAACCCCCAACCCGACACTCCATCAGCCCCAGCATTTT
CASSTTPNPTLHQPQHF
>NA|TRBJ1-1|NA|15|TRBV7-2
TGTGCCAGCAGCTTAGTGGCAGGCATCGACACTGAAGCTTTCTTT
CASSLVAGIDTEAFF
>NA|TRBJ2-7|NA|14|TRBV6-6
TGTGCCAGCAGTTACGAGGCGGGCAACTACGAGCAGTACTTC
CASSYEAGNYEQYF
>NA|TRBJ2-7|NA|13|TRBV5-4
TGTGCCAGCAGCCCAGGGGGGCGCTACGAGCAGTACTTC
CASSPGGRYEQYF
>NA|TRBJ1-1|NA|15|TRBV25-1
TGTGCCAGCAGTGGAGCGGCCAGACTGAACACTGAAGCTTTCTTT
CASSGAARLNTEAFF
>NA|TRBJ2-3|NA|13|TRBV25-1
TGTGCCAGCAGCAACAGGGAAGGGGATACGCAGTATTTT
CASSNREGDTQYF
>NA|TRBJ1-2|NA|16|TRBV27
TGTGCCAGCAGTTCCTACACCATCGACAGTCCCCTGGGCTACACCTTC
CASSSYTIDSPLGYTF
>NA|TRBJ2-7|TRBD2|14|TRBV7-2
TGTGCCAGCAGCTACTTAGCGGGAGCCCACGAGCAGTACTTC
CASSYLAGAHEQYF
>NA|TRBJ2-1|TRBD2|16|TRBV28
TGTGCCAGCAGTTTAGGGGGGGTCGGGTCCTACAATGAGCAGTTCTTC
CASSLGGVGSYNEQFF
>once|TRBJ2-2|TRBD1|14|TRBV5-1
TGCGCCAGCAGCCCCAACAGGGGTACCGGGGAGCTGTTTTTT
CASSPNRGTGELFF
>NA|TRBJ2-1|TRBD2|14|TRBV10-3
TGTGCCATCAGTAAAGCGGGACCCTACAATGAGCAGTTCTTC
CAISKAGPYNEQFF
>NA|TRBJ1-4|TRBD1|16|TRBV7-3
TGTGCCAGCAGCTTGGGGACAGGGGGCTTCCATGAAAAACTGTTTTTT
CASSLGTGGFHEKLFF
>NA|TRBJ2-7|TRBD1|14|TRBV10-3
TGTGCCATCAGTGAAGGGGGCGCAGTAGCGGAGCAGTACTTC
CAISEGGAVAEQYF
>once|TRBJ2-5|NA|13|TRBV7-2
TGTGCCAGCAGCTTAGGGAGAAAAGAGACCCAGTACTTC
CASSLGRKETQYF
>NA|TRBJ1-2|TRBD1|16|TRBV19
TGTGCCAGTAGCTCCGTCGGGACAGGGGGGACGTCTGGCTACACCTTC
CASSSVGTGGTSGYTF
>NA|TRBJ1-3|NA|14|TRBV2
TGTGCCAGCAGCGAGTTGAGCTCTGGAAACACCATATATTTT
CASSELSSGNTIYF
>NA|TRBJ2-2|TRBD2|16|TRBV25-1
TGTGCCAGCAGTAGGGCTAGCGGAGGAAACACCGGGGAGCTGTTTTTT
CASSRASGGNTGELFF
>NA|TRBJ1-1|TRBD1|16|TRBV10-3
TGTGCCATCAGTCCCGGGGACAGGGGGGCGAACACTGAAGCTTTCTTT
CAISPGDRGANTEAFF
>once|TRBJ1-5|NA|16|TRBV7-8
TGTGCCAGCAGCTTATTGCGGGGGCGGGTTAATCAGCCCCAGCATTTT
CASSLLRGRVNQPQHF
>NA|TRBJ2-7|NA|18|TRBV6-2/TRBV6-3
TGTGCCAGCAGTCGCCTCCGCCCGGCCTCCGACAAAACCTACGAGCAGTACTTC
CASSRLRPASDKTYEQYF
>few|TRBJ1-5|NA|16|TRBV4-1
TGCGCCAGCAGCCAACCTAGCGAGGGCAGCAATCAGCCCCAGCATTTT
CASSQPSEGSNQPQHF
>NA|TRBJ1-6|NA|15|TRBV9
TGTGCCAGCAGCGTAGATAGCAGCAGCTTCCGAGACCTCCACTTT
CASSVDSSSFRDLHF
>NA|TRBJ2-7|NA|15|TRBV3-1/TRBV3-2
TGTGCCAGCAGCCAAGACACGGCAGGATACCACGAGCAGTACTTC
CASSQDTAGYHEQYF
>NA|TRBJ2-5|NA|10|TRBV7-9
TGTGCCAGCAGCTTAGACTACCGGTACTTC
CASSLDYRYF
>NA|TRBJ1-1|NA|12|TRBV28
TGTGCCAGCAGTTTATCCGGGGGTCGTGCTTTCTTT
CASSLSGGRAFF
>NA|TRBJ2-3|TRBD2|17|TRBV7-6
TGTGCCAGCAGCCGAAGGGGCTCAGCGGGAGGCACAGATACGCAGTATTTT
CASSRRGSAGGTDTQYF
>NA|TRBJ2-1|NA|20|TRBV18
TGTGCCAGCTCACCGAGGACTCTAGCGCCCCTAGGGAGCTCCTACAATGAGCAGTTCTTC
CASSPRTLAPLGSSYNEQFF
>NA|TRBJ2-3|TRBD1|16|TRBV27
TGTGCCAGCACCACCCGTTGGGACAGGCTTGCAGATACGCAGTATTTT
CASTTRWDRLADTQYF
>NA|TRBJ1-6|NA|18|TRBV5-4
TGTGCCAGCAGCTTGTCTCTTGGGAGACAGGTCGATAATTCACCCCTCCACTTT
CASSLSLGRQVDNSPLHF
>NA|TRBJ1-1|NA|15|TRBV6-2/TRBV6-3
TGTGCCAGCAGTCGCCCGGACAGAAAGAACACTGAAGCTTTCTTT
CASSRPDRKNTEAFF
>NA|TRBJ2-1|TRBD2|15|TRBV7-6
TGTGCCAGCAGCTTATCTAGCGGGGGGATCAATGAGCAGTTCTTC
CASSLSSGGINEQFF
>NA|TRBJ1-3|NA|14|TRBV9
TGTGCCAGCAGCGTAGATATCTCTGGAAACACCATATATTTT
CASSVDISGNTIYF
>NA|TRBJ1-5|TRBD1|13|TRBV28
TGTGCCAGCACCGGGACAGGGGAACGGCCCCAGCATTTT
CASTGTGERPQHF
>medium-sized|TRBJ2-1|NA|15|TRBV4-3
TGCGCCAGCAGACAAGATCAGGGGTTAGCCCATGAGCAGTTCTTC
CASRQDQGLAHEQFF